This T cell receptor (beta chain) was sequenced for a study of T cell responses to AZD1222 COVID-19 vaccine. Study conclusions and caveats: Targeting of unmutated variant regions was reportedly seen in nearly half of spike-specific TCRs. Scientists sampled the repertoires only once the peak T cell response had passed.

Assay: immunoSEQ multiplex PCR; the TCRdb copy retains only in-frame clones and omits some. The sample carries nearly 110,000 clones, about 90% recorded once. Germline CDR1 reads SGHVS; CDR2 reads FQNEAQ. The CDR3 is 17 amino acids. V lost 5 bases and J 0 bases, leaving 14 bases between the germline ends. In the case of this clone: The antigen remains undetermined.

This chain joins TRBV7-8 and TRBJ1-6, with D perhaps matching TRBD1 (5 bases). Sample: peripheral blood, taken on day 0 of AZD1222 vaccination. The receptor comes from an adult in good health. CDR3 region: CASSPQGPSSYNSPLHF. In DNA, the CDR3 is TGTGCCAGCAGCCCTCAGGGCCCGAGCTCCTATAATTCACCCCTCCACTTT. Full variable domain (outside the CDR3, taken from reference TRBV7-8 and TRBJ1-6): GAGVSQSPRYKVAKRGQDVALRCDPISGHVSLFWYQQALGQGPEFLTYFQNEAQLDKSGLPSDRFFAERPEGSVSTLKIQRTQQEDSAVYLCASSPQGPSSYNSPLHFGNGTRLTVT.